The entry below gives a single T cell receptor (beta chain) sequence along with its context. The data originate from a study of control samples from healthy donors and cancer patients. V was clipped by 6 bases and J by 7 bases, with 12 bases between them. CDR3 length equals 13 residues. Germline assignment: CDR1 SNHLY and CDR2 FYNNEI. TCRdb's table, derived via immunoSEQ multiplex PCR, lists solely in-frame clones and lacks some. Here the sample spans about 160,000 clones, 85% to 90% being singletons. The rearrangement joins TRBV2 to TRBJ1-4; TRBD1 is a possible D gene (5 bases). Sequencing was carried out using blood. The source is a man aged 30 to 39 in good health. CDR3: CASRGREGEKLFF. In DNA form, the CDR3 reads TGTGCCAGCAGGGGCAGGGAGGGTGAAAAACTGTTTTTT. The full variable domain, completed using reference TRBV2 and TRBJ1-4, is EPEVTQTPSHQVTQMGQEVILRCVPISNHLYFYWYRQILGQKVEFLVSFYNNEISEKSEIFDDQFSVERPDGSNFTLKIRSTKLEDSAMYFCASRGREGEKLFFGSGTQLSVL.